These 10 T cell receptor beta chains originate from one sample sequenced in a study of patients and donors after allogeneic stem cell transplantation (dated by TCRdb to 2018 to 2021). Library preparation was by RT-PCR. Sequencing instrument: NextSeq 550. TCRdb passed the public sequencing reads through fastp at Q25 and MiXCR, retaining productive beta sequences. Entries that share a CDR3 protein sequence are merged under the most common genes and DNA. The sample table lists about 210,000 distinct CDR3 sequences, around two fifths of them with a count of one. Around a tenth of the sample belongs to the ten largest clones. Sequencing input: blood, either unsorted or a sorted T cell fraction (not recorded which). These receptors originate from a human donor who was either an allogeneic HSCT recipient or a stem cell or donor lymphocyte infusion donor (not recorded which). It is not recorded whose cells these are; they may come from a transplant donor.

This rearrangement joins TRBV20-1 to TRBJ1-2; D gene unclear. Germline V gene sequence: CDR1 DFQATT, CDR2 SNEGSKA (reference sequence). The CDR3 covers 12 residues. V lost 5 bases and J 2 bases, leaving 9 bases between the germline ends. The CDR3 loop reads CSALAENYGYTF. The CDR3 DNA reads as TGCAGTGCTTTGGCGGAGAACTATGGCTACACCTTC.

The chain has TRBV24-1 and TRBJ2-1; a weak D match, TRBD1 (6 bases). Between the trimmed V and J ends, which lost 5 bases and 4 bases, there was a span of 14 bases. The CDR3 spans 15 residues. CDR1 is KGHDR and CDR2 is SFDVKD in the germline V gene. In DNA, the CDR3 is TGTGCCACCAGTGCCCTCCGGGACACATACAATGAGCAGTTCTTC. This gives the protein CATSALRDTYNEQFF.

The chain joins TRBV7-6 to TRBJ1-5; D remains ambiguous. This CDR3 comprises 15 residues. V lost 6 bases, J lost 2 bases, and 14 bases lay in between. CDR1 and CDR2 (germline): SGHVS, FNYEAQ. The CDR3 region is CASSRDAAGNQPQHF. CDR3 DNA: TGTGCCAGCAGTCGCGACGCAGCGGGCAATCAGCCCCAGCATTTT.

This clonotype has just a few counts. The chain is built from TRBV5-1 and TRBJ1-5, with D perhaps matching TRBD1 (5 bases). This CDR3 comprises 13 residues. Germline V gives CDR1 SGHRS, CDR2 YFSETQ. V lost 0 bases and J 9 bases, leaving 10 bases between the germline ends. DNA of the CDR3: TGCGCCAGCAGCTTGGGTCTCGGGGCGCCCCAGCATTTT. Translation gives CASSLGLGAPQHF.

The rearrangement joins TRBV6-2 or TRBV6-3 to TRBJ1-5, with D hard to call. Trimming cost V 3 bases and J 2 bases, with 11 bases left between them. Germline V gives CDR1 MNHEY, CDR2 SVGEGT. The CDR3 extends over 15 amino acids. This CDR3 reads CASSYPQNGNQPQHF. CDR3 nucleotide sequence: TGTGCCAGCAGTTATCCCCAGAACGGCAATCAGCCCCAGCATTTT.

This clonotype showed up just a few times. This sequence joins TRBV12-3 or TRBV12-4 and TRBJ1-5, with TRBD1 identical over 9 bases. The CDR3 extends over 15 amino acids. The V gene end was trimmed by 4 bases and the J gene end by 2 bases; junction bases not matched to a gene: 3. The CDR3 protein is CASSWGQGGNQPQHF. DNA for the CDR3: TGTGCCAGCAGTTGGGGACAGGGCGGCAATCAGCCCCAGCATTTT.

This chain connects TRBV20-1 to TRBJ1-2; D remains unclear. The germline CDR1 and CDR2 sequences are DFQATT and SNEGSKA (reference sequence). V lost 0 bases and J 4 bases, leaving 9 bases between the germline ends. This CDR3 has 13 residues. CDR3 loop: CSARDQSAYGYTF. The CDR3 DNA sequence: TGCAGTGCTAGAGATCAGTCAGCCTATGGCTACACCTTC.

This rearrangement joins TRBV7-9 to TRBJ2-5; D might be TRBD1 (5 bases). The CDR3 spans 14 residues. The germline V gene encodes CDR1 SEHNR and CDR2 FQNEAQ (reference sequence). Deletions cut 1 base from V and 4 bases from J, with 10 bases between. CDR3 loop: CASSLEGLRETQYF. CDR3 DNA sequence: TGTGCCAGCAGCTTAGAGGGGCTACGAGAGACCCAGTACTTC. Supplemented by reference TRBV7-9 and TRBJ2-5, the full variable domain reads DTGVSQNPRHKITKRGQNVTFRCDPISEHNRLYWYRQTLGQGPEFLTYFQNEAQLEKSRLLSDRFSAERPKGSFSTLEIQRTEQGDSAMYLCASSLEGLRETQYFGPGTRLLVL.

This chain links TRBV20-1 with TRBJ1-4; tentatively, D is TRBD1 (5 bases). Germline-derived CDR1 and CDR2 are DFQATT and SNEGSKA (reference sequence). Trimming took 6 bases from V and 3 from J, leaving 11 bases between them. This CDR3 is 13 amino acids long. CDR3 amino acids: CSAHKGPNEKLFF. The CDR3 DNA is TGCAGTGCCCACAAGGGACCTAATGAAAAACTGTTTTTT.

This chain uses TRBV29-1 with TRBJ1-5; no clear D gene. This CDR3 spans 14 amino acids. V shed 7 bases and J shed 1 base, with 14 bases lying between them. Germline V gene sequence: CDR1 SQVTM, CDR2 ANQGSEA. The CDR3 DNA reads TGCAGCGCCGCCGGAGGCCCGAGCAATCAGCCCCAGCATTTT. It yields the protein CSAAGGPSNQPQHF.